The TCR beta chain under discussion was sequenced for a study of glioma-infiltrating T cells after dendritic cell vaccination. Sequencing used immunoSEQ multiplex PCR; TCRdb keeps in-frame clones, though not all of them. The profile shows some 110,000 clones, around 90% of them singletons. There are 14 residues in the CDR3. Germline CDR1 reads MNHEY; CDR2 reads SVGAGI. Trimming took off 5 bases at V and 3 bases at J, with 14 bases between the two ends. Time point: after dendritic cell vaccination, including at tumor progression/relapse. Only patients with spare fresh-frozen tumor and over two years of follow-up were included.

This sample comprised blood, obtained after dendritic cell vaccination. The gene calls are TRBV6-5 and TRBJ2-7, with D perhaps TRBD1 (5 bases). The origin of this receptor is a human donor with glioblastoma. The CDR3 sequence: CASSRRQRNYEQYF. The CDR3 nucleotides are TGTGCCAGCAGTAGACGACAGAGAAACTACGAGCAGTACTTC.